This note documents a single TCR beta chain sequence. Its antigen remains unknown. These data are taken from a study of T cell responses to AZD1222 COVID-19 vaccine. Study observations and caveats: The study identified only 6 or 7 AZD1222 recipients as seropositive at baseline. Spike-specific TCR repertoires showed rising breadth and depth after two AZD1222 doses.

The CDR3 is 14 residues long. V was trimmed by 1 base and J by 7 bases, leaving 11 bases between them. From germline, CDR1 is LGHDT and CDR2 YNNKEL (reference sequence). Libraries were prepared by immunoSEQ multiplex PCR; TCRdb keeps only in-frame clonotypes and omits some of them. The sample gives roughly 100,000 clones, about 88% of which show up once; less than 6% is in the top ten. The chain joins TRBV3-1 (or the pseudogene TRBV3-2) to TRBJ2-1; possible D gene TRBD2, 5 bases. The specimen comprised peripheral blood, sampled on day 0 of AZD1222 vaccination. This clonotype was obtained from an adult in good health. The CDR3 loop is CASSQVRGRNEQFF. The CDR3 coding sequence is TGTGCCAGCAGCCAAGTACGGGGAAGGAATGAGCAGTTCTTC.